This is a list of T cell receptor beta chains from one sample in a study of blood T cell repertoires in COVID-19. This table comes from immunoSEQ multiplex PCR, and its TCRdb copy is limited to in-frame clones, with some not included. This table holds about 230,000 clones, over 80% found once. The sample comprised peripheral blood. The origin of the receptors is a man between 40 and 49 years old with acute or convalescent COVID-19. CDR3s include the opening cysteine and the closing phenylalanine or tryptophan. Fields, in order: J gene, D gene, CDR3 length, V gene, clone size, CDR3 protein, CDR3 DNA. A D gene is named only where the DNA matches it firmly. Some rows have no size entry. The others give once, few or many, or a class for an expanded clone.

>TRBJ1-3|NA|15|TRBV6-6|NA
CASSYSGGTRNTIYF
TGTGCCAGCAGTTACTCGGGGGGGACGCGAAACACCATATATTTT
>TRBJ1-6|NA|14|TRBV19|few
CASRGVSIRQSLHF
TGTGCCAGTCGGGGTGTCAGTATCCGTCAATCCCTCCACTTT
>TRBJ2-1|TRBD2|12|TRBV10-3|once
CAITGTSNEQFF
TGTGCCATCACCGGGACTAGCAATGAGCAGTTCTTC
>TRBJ1-4|TRBD1|13|TRBV5-8|NA
CASSVTGPEKLFF
TGTGCCAGCAGCGTGACAGGGCCTGAAAAACTGTTTTTT
>TRBJ2-3|TRBD2|17|TRBV7-2|NA
CASSHSLLAGVGDTQYF
TGTGCCAGCAGCCACTCACTCCTAGCGGGAGTGGGAGATACGCAGTATTTT
>TRBJ1-1|TRBD1|12|TRBV29-1|NA
CSHRGENTEAFF
TGCAGCCACAGGGGGGAGAACACTGAAGCTTTCTTT
>TRBJ1-4|NA|14|TRBV18|NA
CASSPGDSNEKLFF
TGTGCCAGCTCACCGGGAGACTCTAATGAAAAACTGTTTTTT
>TRBJ1-2|NA|13|TRBV6-6|NA
CASSYSYSGSYTF
TGTGCCAGCAGTTACTCGTATTCAGGTTCATACACCTTC
>TRBJ1-2|NA|17|TRBV11-2|once
CASSLLDSRVGNYGYTF
TGTGCCAGCAGCTTATTAGATAGCAGGGTCGGTAACTATGGCTACACCTTC
>TRBJ1-5|TRBD1|12|TRBV29-1|once
CSVRDSNQPQHF
TGCAGCGTTAGGGACAGTAATCAGCCCCAGCATTTT
>TRBJ2-7|NA|12|TRBV10-3|NA
CAGGDTPYEQYF
TGTGCCGGGGGGGACACTCCCTACGAGCAGTACTTC
>TRBJ2-5|NA|16|TRBV5-6|NA
CASSLVQGWAFETQYF
TGTGCCAGCAGCTTGGTGCAGGGTTGGGCCTTCGAGACCCAGTACTTC
>TRBJ1-2|TRBD1|16|TRBV19|NA
CASSILAGQKNYGYTF
TGTGCCAGTAGTATCCTAGCGGGACAGAAAAACTATGGCTACACCTTC
>TRBJ2-1|TRBD2|15|TRBV7-8|NA
CASRQRGLAANEQFF
TGTGCCAGCAGGCAGCGCGGACTAGCCGCCAATGAGCAGTTCTTC
>TRBJ2-1|TRBD2|16|TRBV5-6|NA
CASSYKYLAGAHEQFF
TGTGCCAGCAGCTACAAGTACCTAGCGGGAGCCCATGAGCAGTTCTTC
>TRBJ2-1|NA|12|TRBV11-3|NA
CASSFLPHEQFF
TGTGCCAGCAGCTTTCTACCTCATGAGCAGTTCTTC
>TRBJ1-6|TRBD1|14|TRBV5-1|NA
CASSLGQGLRPLHF
TGCGCCAGCAGCTTGGGACAGGGCCTTCGCCCCCTCCACTTT
>TRBJ2-1|TRBD2|15|TRBV27|NA
CASSFLASGHNEQFF
TGTGCCAGCAGTTTTTTGGCTAGCGGTCACAATGAGCAGTTCTTC
>TRBJ2-7|NA|15|TRBV21-1|NA
CASSKGLAEPYEQYF
TGTGCCAGCAGCAAGGGACTAGCGGAACCCTACGAGCAGTACTTC
>TRBJ1-3|NA|15|TRBV2|NA
CASSEFLQPGNTIYF
TGTGCCAGCAGTGAATTCCTACAGCCGGGGAACACCATATATTTT
>TRBJ1-4|TRBD1|16|TRBV28|once
CASRGSGTGFYEKLFF
TGTGCCAGCAGGGGATCTGGGACAGGGTTTTATGAAAAACTGTTTTTT
>TRBJ2-2|NA|15|TRBV15|NA
CATSRDEGDTGELFF
TGTGCCACCAGCAGAGATGAGGGGGACACCGGGGAGCTGTTTTTT
>TRBJ1-4|NA|13|TRBV11-1|NA
CASSLGLNEKLFF
TGTGCCAGCAGCTTGGGCCTTAATGAAAAACTGTTTTTT
>TRBJ2-7|TRBD2|18|TRBV5-1|NA
CASSLRETSGRATYEQYF
TGCGCCAGCAGCTTGAGAGAGACTAGCGGGAGGGCCACCTACGAGCAGTACTTC
>TRBJ2-1|TRBD1|13|TRBV10-3|NA
CAISESGQPEQFF
TGTGCCATCAGTGAGTCGGGACAGCCAGAGCAGTTCTTC
>TRBJ2-3|TRBD2|16|TRBV19|once
CASSIDASGSTDTQYF
TGTGCCAGTAGTATAGATGCTAGCGGGAGCACAGATACGCAGTATTTT
>TRBJ2-2|NA|17|TRBV19|NA
CASSAKTQTGNTGELFF
TGTGCCAGTAGCGCGAAAACACAGACAGGAAACACCGGGGAGCTGTTTTTT
>TRBJ1-3|NA|15|TRBV19|once
CASSTQRSSGNTIYF
TGTGCCAGTAGTACTCAACGGAGCTCTGGAAACACCATATATTTT
>TRBJ1-1|TRBD1|14|TRBV6-5|NA
CASLDRVTDTEAFF
TGTGCCAGCCTAGACAGGGTTACGGACACTGAAGCTTTCTTT
>TRBJ2-3|NA|15|TRBV5-1|few
CASSFEGGGTDTQYF
TGCGCCAGCAGCTTCGAGGGAGGTGGCACAGATACGCAGTATTTT
>TRBJ2-1|NA|22|TRBV27|NA
CASSLGGQRPGFGATRHNEQFF
TGTGCCAGCAGTTTAGGAGGACAGAGGCCGGGCTTCGGCGCCACTCGTCACAATGAGCAGTTCTTC
>TRBJ1-5|TRBD1|14|TRBV19|NA
CASSTQGAGQPQHF
TGTGCCAGTAGTACCCAGGGGGCGGGTCAGCCCCAGCATTTT
>TRBJ2-5|NA|17|TRBV3-1/TRBV3-2|NA
CASSQDLFGAVGETQYF
TGTGCCAGCAGCCAAGATTTATTTGGCGCGGTCGGGGAGACCCAGTACTTC
>TRBJ1-5|TRBD1|14|TRBV5-1|NA
CASSQGQPDQPQHF
TGCGCCAGCAGCCAGGGACAGCCAGATCAGCCCCAGCATTTT
>TRBJ1-1|NA|15|TRBV6-1|NA
CASSDPSRGRTEAFF
TGTGCCAGCAGTGATCCATCGCGGGGCAGAACTGAAGCTTTCTTT
>TRBJ1-5|NA|14|TRBV5-6|NA
CASSLAGGVQPQHF
TGTGCCAGCAGCTTGGCGGGAGGGGTACAGCCCCAGCATTTT
>TRBJ1-1|NA|13|TRBV21-1|NA
CASSKPLTAEAFF
TGTGCCAGCAGCAAACCCTTGACAGCTGAAGCTTTCTTT
>TRBJ2-3|NA|14|TRBV25-1|NA
CASSEPGRTDTQYF
TGTGCCAGCAGTGAGCCGGGTAGGACAGATACGCAGTATTTT
>TRBJ1-2|NA|15|TRBV4-1|NA
CASSHPRGGTYGYTF
TGCGCCAGCAGCCATCCTAGGGGGGGGACCTATGGCTACACCTTC
>TRBJ2-5|NA|14|TRBV18|NA
CASSPRTGEETQYF
TGTGCCAGCTCACCACGGACGGGGGAAGAGACCCAGTACTTC
>TRBJ2-7|NA|13|TRBV11-2|NA
CASSPPGLYEQYF
TGTGCCAGCAGCCCCCCGGGACTTTACGAGCAGTACTTC
>TRBJ1-1|TRBD1|19|TRBV7-9|NA
CASSSLPGQGALVRTEAFF
TGTGCCAGCAGCTCCCTGCCGGGACAGGGGGCTTTGGTGCGAACTGAAGCTTTCTTT
>TRBJ2-3|TRBD1|14|TRBV6-5|NA
CASRDRGISDTQYF
TGTGCCAGTCGGGACAGGGGGATCTCAGATACGCAGTATTTT
>TRBJ1-1|NA|13|TRBV5-1|NA
CASSLQMNTEAFF
TGCGCCAGCAGCTTGCAGATGAACACTGAAGCTTTCTTT
>TRBJ1-6|NA|16|TRBV6-5|NA
CASSYSRQSGDSPLHF
TGTGCCAGCAGTTACTCACGGCAGAGCGGTGATTCACCCCTCCACTTT
>TRBJ1-2|NA|14|TRBV3-1/TRBV3-2|NA
CASSQGPVLDGYTF
TGTGCCAGCAGCCAAGGTCCGGTGCTCGATGGCTACACCTTC
>TRBJ2-7|TRBD2|16|TRBV5-4|few
CASSSTLALSSYEQYF
TGTGCCAGCAGCTCCACACTAGCGTTAAGCTCCTACGAGCAGTACTTC
>TRBJ2-3|NA|17|TRBV11-2|NA
CASSLPRDTKWGDTQYF
TGTGCCAGCAGCTTGCCTCGGGACACCAAGTGGGGAGATACGCAGTATTTT
>TRBJ1-2|NA|14|TRBV9|NA
CASSSQTGIYGYTF
TGTGCCAGCAGCTCACAGACCGGGATCTATGGCTACACCTTC
>TRBJ1-2|TRBD1|16|TRBV19|NA
CASSISQKTGNYGYTF
TGTGCCAGTAGTATATCCCAAAAGACAGGGAACTATGGCTACACCTTC
>TRBJ1-2|TRBD1|15|TRBV5-6|NA
CASSWTGGEYYGYTF
TGTGCCAGCAGCTGGACAGGAGGGGAATACTATGGCTACACCTTC
>TRBJ2-6|TRBD2|16|TRBV5-6|NA
CASSPTSDSGANVLTF
TGTGCCAGCAGCCCTACTAGCGACTCTGGGGCCAACGTCCTGACTTTC